The clone carrying this T cell receptor beta chain came up a few times. The antigen is undetermined. This record comes from a study of CD8 T cells in ankylosing spondylitis. Whole-study findings and limits: The authors reported significant enrichment of disease-linked clones in matched ankylosing spondylitis synovial fluid.

This CDR3 region has 14 residues. With 5 bases clipped from V and 0 bases from J, the junction kept 1 base outside the gene matches. By quantitative 5'-RACE with molecular barcodes, the TCR beta libraries were made. Via MiXCR, TCRdb re-called the 5' RACE reads, giving one row per CDR3 protein. The table shows 150,000 or so distinct CDR3 sequences, with around a tenth occurring only once. The sequence derives from a male donor with ankylosing spondylitis or in good health (not recorded which). Source material: blood, either unsorted or a sorted T cell fraction (not recorded which). The rearrangement links TRBV12-3 or TRBV12-4 to TRBJ2-3, with 8 bases that match TRBD1. The CDR3 sequence is CASSDRGSTDTQYF. The CDR3 bases are TGTGCCAGCAGTGACAGGGGAAGCACAGATACGCAGTATTTT.